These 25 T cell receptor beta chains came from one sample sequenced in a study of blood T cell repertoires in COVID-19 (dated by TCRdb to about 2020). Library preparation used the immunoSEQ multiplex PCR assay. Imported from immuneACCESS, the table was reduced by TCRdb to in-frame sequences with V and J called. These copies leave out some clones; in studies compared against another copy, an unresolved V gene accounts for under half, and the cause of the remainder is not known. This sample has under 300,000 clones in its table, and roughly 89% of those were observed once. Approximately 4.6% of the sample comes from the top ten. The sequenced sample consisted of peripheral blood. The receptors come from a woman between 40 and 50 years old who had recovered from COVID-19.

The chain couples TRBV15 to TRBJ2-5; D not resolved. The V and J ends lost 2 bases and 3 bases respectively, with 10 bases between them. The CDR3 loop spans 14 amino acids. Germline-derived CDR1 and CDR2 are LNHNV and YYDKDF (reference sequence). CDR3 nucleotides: TGTGCCACCAGCAGACCAGACATGGAAGAGACCCAGTACTTC. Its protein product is CATSRPDMEETQYF. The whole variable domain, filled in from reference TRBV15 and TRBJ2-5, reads DAMVIQNPRYQVTQFGKPVTLSCSQTLNHNVMYWYQQKSSQAPKLLFHYYDKDFNNEADTPDNFQSRRPNTSFCFLDIRSPGLGDTAMYLCATSRPDMEETQYFGPGTRLLVL.

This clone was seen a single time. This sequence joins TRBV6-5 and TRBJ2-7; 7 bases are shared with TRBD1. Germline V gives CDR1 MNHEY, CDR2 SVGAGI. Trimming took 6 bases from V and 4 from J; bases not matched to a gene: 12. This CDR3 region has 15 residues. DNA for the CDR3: TGTGCCAGCAGACTATACCGGGACAGCACGTACGAGCAGTACGTC. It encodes CASRLYRDSTYEQYV.

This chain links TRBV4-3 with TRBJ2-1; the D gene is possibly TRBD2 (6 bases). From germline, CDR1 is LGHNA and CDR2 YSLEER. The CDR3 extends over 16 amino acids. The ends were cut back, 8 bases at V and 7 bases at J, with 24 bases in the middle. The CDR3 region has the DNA TGCGCCAGCTCCCCTAGGGCGGGGTGGGACGGTAATGAGCAGTTCTTC. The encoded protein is CASSPRAGWDGNEQFF.

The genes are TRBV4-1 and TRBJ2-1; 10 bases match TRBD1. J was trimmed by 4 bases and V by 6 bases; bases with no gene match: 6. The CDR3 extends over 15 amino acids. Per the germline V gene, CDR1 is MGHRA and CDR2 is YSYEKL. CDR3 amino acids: CASSLPGQGYNEQFF. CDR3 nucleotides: TGCGCCAGCAGTCTGCCGGGACAGGGGTACAATGAGCAGTTCTTC.

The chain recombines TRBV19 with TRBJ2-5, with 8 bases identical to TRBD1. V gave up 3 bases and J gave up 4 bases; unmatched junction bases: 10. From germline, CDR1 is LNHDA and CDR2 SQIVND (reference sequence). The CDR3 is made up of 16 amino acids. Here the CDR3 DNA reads TGTGCCAGTAGTATTCCGGCCCAGGGGGCGAGAGAGACCCAGTACTTC. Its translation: CASSIPAQGARETQYF.

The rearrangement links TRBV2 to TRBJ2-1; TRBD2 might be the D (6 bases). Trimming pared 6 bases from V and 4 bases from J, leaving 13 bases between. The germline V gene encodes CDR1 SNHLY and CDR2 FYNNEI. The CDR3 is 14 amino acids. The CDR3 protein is CASRLLAGYNEQFF. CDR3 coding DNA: TGTGCCAGCAGGTTACTAGCCGGATACAATGAGCAGTTCTTC.

CDR3 in DNA: TGTGCCAGCAGTTTATCTCCGGGGACAGGGGGGAGATCACCCCTCCACTTT. Amino acid sequence: CASSLSPGTGGRSPLHF. The chain joins TRBV27 to TRBJ1-6; 11 positions match TRBD1. After removal of 0 bases from V and 10 bases from J, the junction contained 8 bases not matched to a gene. Germline CDR1 and CDR2: MNHEY and SMNVEV (reference sequence). CDR3 length: 17 residues.

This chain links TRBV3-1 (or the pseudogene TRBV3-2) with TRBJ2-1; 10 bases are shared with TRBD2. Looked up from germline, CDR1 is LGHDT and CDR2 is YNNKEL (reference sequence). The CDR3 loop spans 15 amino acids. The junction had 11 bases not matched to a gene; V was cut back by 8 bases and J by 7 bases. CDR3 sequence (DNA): TGTGCCAGCGCCTACCTAAGCGGGGGGGCGAATGAGCAGTTCTTC. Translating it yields CASAYLSGGANEQFF.

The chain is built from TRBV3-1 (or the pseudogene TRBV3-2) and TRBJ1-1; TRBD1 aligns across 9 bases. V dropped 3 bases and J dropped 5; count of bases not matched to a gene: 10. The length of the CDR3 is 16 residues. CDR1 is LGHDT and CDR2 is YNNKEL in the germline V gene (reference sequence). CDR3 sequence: CASSQAMTGGRTEAFF. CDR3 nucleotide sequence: TGTGCCAGCAGCCAGGCTATGACAGGGGGGAGAACTGAAGCTTTCTTT.

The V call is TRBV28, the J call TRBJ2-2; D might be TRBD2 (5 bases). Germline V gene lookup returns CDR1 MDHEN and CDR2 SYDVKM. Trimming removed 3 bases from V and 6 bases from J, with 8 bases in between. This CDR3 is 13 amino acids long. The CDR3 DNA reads TGTGCCAGCAGTTTTCCGGGGTCCGGGGAGCTGTTTTTT. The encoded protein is CASSFPGSGELFF.

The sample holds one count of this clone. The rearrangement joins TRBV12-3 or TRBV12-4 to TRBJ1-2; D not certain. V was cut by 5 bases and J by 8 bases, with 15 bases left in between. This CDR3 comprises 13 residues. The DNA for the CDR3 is TGTGCCAGCAGTCCCCACAGTGCGGGAGGCTACACCTTC. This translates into CASSPHSAGGYTF.

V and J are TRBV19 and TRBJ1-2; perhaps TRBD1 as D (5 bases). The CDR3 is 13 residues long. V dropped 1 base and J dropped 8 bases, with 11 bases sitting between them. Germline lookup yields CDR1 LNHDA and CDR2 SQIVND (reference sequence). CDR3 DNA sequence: TGTGCCAGTAGTATAGGTCAGGGTGTCGGCTACACCTTC. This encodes CASSIGQGVGYTF.

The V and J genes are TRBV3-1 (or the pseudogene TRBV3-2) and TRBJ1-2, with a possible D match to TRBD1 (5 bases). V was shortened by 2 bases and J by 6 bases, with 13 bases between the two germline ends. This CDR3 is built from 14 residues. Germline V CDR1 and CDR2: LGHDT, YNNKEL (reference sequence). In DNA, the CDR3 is TGTGCCAGCAGCCAATTCGCGGGGGGGGATGGCTACACCTTC. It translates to CASSQFAGGDGYTF.

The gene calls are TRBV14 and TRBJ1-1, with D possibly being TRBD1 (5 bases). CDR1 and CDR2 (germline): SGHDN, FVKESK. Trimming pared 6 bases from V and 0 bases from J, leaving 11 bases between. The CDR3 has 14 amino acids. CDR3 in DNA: TGTGCCAGCAGGCGGGGGAGATTGAACACTGAAGCTTTCTTT. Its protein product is CASRRGRLNTEAFF.

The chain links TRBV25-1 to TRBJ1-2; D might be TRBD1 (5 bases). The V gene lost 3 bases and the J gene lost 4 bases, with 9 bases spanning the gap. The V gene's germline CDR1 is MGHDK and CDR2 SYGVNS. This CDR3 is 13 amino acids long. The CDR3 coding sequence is TGTGCCAGCAGTGACACAGGTCCCTATGGCTACACCTTC. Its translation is CASSDTGPYGYTF.

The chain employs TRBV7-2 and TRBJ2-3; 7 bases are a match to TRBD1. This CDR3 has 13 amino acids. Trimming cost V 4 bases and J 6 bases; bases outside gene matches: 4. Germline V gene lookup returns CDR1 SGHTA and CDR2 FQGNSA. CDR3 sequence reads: CASSSTRGDTQYF. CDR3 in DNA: TGTGCCAGCAGCTCGACCAGGGGGGATACGCAGTATTTT. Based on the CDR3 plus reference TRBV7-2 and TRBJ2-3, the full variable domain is GAGVSQSPSNKVTEKGKDVELRCDPISGHTALYWYRQSLGQGLEFLIYFQGNSAPDKSGLPSDRFSAERTGGSVSTLTIQRTQQEDSAVYLCASSSTRGDTQYFGPGTRLTVL.

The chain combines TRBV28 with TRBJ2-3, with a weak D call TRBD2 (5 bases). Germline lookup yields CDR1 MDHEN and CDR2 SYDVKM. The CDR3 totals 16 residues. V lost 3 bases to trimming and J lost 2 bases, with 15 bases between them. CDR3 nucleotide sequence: TGTGCCAGCAGTTTCCGGACTTCTTCAAACACAGATACGCAGTATTTT. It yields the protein CASSFRTSSNTDTQYF.

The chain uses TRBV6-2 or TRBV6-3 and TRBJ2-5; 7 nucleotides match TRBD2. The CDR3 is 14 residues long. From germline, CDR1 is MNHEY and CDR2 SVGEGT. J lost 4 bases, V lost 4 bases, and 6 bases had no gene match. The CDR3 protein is CASSLASGAETQYF. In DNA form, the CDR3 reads TGTGCCAGCAGTTTAGCTAGCGGAGCAGAGACCCAGTACTTC.

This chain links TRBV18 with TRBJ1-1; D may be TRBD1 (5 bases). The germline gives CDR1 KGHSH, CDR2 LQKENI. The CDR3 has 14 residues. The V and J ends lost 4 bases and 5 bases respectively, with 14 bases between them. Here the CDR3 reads CASSLDPGGTEAFF. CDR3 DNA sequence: TGTGCCAGCTCACTAGACCCGGGGGGGACTGAAGCTTTCTTT. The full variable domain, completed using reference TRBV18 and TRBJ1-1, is NAGVMQNPRHLVRRRGQEARLRCSPMKGHSHVYWYRQLPEEGLKFMVYLQKENIIDESGMPKERFSAEFPKEGPSILRIQQVVRGDSAAYFCASSLDPGGTEAFFGQGTRLTVV.

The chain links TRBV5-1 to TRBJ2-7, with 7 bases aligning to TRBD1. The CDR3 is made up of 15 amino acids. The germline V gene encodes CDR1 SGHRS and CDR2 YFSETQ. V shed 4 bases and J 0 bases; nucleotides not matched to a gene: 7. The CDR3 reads CASSPTGDSSYEQYF. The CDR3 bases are TGCGCCAGCAGCCCTACAGGGGATTCCTCCTACGAGCAGTACTTC.

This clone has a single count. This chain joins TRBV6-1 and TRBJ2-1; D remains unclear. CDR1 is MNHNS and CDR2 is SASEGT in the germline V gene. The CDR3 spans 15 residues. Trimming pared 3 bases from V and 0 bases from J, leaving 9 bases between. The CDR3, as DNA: TGTGCCAGCAGTGAGCGGTTGAGCTCCTACAATGAGCAGTTCTTC. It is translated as CASSERLSSYNEQFF.

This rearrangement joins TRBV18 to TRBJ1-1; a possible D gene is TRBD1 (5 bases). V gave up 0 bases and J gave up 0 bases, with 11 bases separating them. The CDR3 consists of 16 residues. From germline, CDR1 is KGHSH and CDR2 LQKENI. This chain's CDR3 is CASSPPFGGMNTEAFF. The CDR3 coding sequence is TGTGCCAGCTCACCACCCTTCGGGGGGATGAACACTGAAGCTTTCTTT. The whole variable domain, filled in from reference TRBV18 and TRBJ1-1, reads NAGVMQNPRHLVRRRGQEARLRCSPMKGHSHVYWYRQLPEEGLKFMVYLQKENIIDESGMPKERFSAEFPKEGPSILRIQQVVRGDSAAYFCASSPPFGGMNTEAFFGQGTRLTVV.

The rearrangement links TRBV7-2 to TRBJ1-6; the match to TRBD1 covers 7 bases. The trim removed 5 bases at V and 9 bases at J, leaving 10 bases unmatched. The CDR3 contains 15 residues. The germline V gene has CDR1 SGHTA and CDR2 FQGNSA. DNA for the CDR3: TGTGCCAGCAGCCCAAGACAGGGACGAAGTTCACCCCTCCACTTT. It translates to CASSPRQGRSSPLHF.

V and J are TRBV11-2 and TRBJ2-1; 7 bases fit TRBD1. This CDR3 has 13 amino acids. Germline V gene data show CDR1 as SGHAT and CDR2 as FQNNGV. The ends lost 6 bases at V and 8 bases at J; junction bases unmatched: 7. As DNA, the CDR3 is TGTGCCAGCAGTCCCGGACAGGCCTATGAGCAGTTCTTC. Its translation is CASSPGQAYEQFF. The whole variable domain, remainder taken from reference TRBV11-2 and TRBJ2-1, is EAGVAQSPRYKIIEKRQSVAFWCNPISGHATLYWYQQILGQGPKLLIQFQNNGVVDDSQLPKDRFSAERLKGVDSTLKIQPAKLEDSAVYLCASSPGQAYEQFFGPGTRLTVL.

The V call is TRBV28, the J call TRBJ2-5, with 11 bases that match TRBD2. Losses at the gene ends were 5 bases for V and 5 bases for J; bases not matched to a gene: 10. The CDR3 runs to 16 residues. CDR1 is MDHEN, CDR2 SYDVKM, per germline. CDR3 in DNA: TGTGCCAGCAGTAACGGACTAGCGGGTGTCGGGGAGACCCAGTACTTC. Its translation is CASSNGLAGVGETQYF.